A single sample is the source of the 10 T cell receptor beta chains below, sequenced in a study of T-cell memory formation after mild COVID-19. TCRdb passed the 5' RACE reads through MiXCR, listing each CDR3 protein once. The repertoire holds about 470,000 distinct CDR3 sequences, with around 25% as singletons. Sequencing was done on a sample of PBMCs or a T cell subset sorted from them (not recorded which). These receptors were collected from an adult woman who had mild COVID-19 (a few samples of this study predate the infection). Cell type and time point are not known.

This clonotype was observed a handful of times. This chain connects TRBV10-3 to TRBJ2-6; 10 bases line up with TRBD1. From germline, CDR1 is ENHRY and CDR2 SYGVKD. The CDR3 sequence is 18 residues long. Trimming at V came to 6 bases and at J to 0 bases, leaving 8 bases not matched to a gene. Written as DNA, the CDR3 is TGTGCCATCAGAGGACAGGGGGAAACGAGCTCTGGGGCCAACGTCCTGACTTTC. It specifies CAIRGQGETSSGANVLTF.

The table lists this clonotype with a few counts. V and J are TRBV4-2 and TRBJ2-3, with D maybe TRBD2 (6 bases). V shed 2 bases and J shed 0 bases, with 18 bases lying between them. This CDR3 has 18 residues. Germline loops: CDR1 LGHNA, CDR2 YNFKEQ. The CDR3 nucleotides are TGTGCCAGCAGCCAACCCATCCCGACGGGAGTAAGCACAGATACGCAGTATTTT. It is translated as CASSQPIPTGVSTDTQYF.

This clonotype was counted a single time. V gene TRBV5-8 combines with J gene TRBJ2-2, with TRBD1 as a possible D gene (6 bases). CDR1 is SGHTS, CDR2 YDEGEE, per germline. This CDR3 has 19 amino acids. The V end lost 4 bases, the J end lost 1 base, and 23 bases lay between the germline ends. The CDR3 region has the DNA TGTGCCAGCAGCCATTGGGCAGGGGCCTTATTTGGGAACACCGGGGAGCTGTTTTTT. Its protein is CASSHWAGALFGNTGELFF.

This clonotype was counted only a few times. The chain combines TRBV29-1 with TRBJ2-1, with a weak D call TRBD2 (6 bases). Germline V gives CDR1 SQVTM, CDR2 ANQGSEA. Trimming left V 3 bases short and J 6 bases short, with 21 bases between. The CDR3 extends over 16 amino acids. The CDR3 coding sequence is TGCAGCGTTGATCGGAGGGTTGAGGCTAGCGTCAATGAGCAGTTCTTC. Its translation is CSVDRRVEASVNEQFF.

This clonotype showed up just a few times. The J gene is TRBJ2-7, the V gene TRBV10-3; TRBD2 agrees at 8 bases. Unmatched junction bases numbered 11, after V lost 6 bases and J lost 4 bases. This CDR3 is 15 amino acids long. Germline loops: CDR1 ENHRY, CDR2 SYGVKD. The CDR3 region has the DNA TGTGCCATCAGCGATTTGGGACTAGGAGGATACGAGCAGTACTTC. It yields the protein CAISDLGLGGYEQYF.

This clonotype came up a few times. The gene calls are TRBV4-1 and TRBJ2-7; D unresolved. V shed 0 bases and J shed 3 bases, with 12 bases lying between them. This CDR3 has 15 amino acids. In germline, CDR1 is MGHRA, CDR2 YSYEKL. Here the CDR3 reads CASSQDSAWNYEQYF. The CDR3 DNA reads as TGCGCCAGCAGCCAAGATTCTGCGTGGAACTACGAGCAGTACTTC.

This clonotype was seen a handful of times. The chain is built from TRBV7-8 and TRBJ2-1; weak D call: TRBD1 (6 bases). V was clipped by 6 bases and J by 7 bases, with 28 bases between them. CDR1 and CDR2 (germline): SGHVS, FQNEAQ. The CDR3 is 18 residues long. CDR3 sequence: CASRTARLAVRGGNEQFF. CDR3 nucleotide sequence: TGTGCCAGCAGAACCGCGCGGCTAGCCGTCAGGGGTGGGAATGAGCAGTTCTTC.

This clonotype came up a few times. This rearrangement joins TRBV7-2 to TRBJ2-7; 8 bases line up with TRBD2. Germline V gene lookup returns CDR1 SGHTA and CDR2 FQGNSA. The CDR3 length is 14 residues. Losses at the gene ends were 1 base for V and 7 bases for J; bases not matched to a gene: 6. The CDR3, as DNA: TGTGCCAGCAGCTTAGGAACGCTAGCGGGTGAGCAGTACTTC. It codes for CASSLGTLAGEQYF.

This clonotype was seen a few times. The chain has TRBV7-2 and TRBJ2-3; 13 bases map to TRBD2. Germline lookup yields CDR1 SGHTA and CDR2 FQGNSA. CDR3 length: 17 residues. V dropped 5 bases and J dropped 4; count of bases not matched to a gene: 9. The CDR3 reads CASSPRTSGSQPDTQYF. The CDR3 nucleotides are TGTGCCAGCAGCCCACGGACTAGCGGGAGCCAGCCAGATACGCAGTATTTT.

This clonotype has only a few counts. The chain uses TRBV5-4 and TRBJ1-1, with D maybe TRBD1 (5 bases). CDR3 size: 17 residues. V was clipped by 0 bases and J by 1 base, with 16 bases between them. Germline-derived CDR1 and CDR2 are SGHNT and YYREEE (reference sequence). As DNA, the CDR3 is TGTGCCAGCAGCTTGGCCGGGGGGACTAGCAGGAACACTGAAGCTTTCTTT. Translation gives CASSLAGGTSRNTEAFF.